This T cell receptor (beta chain) was sequenced for a study of regulatory T cells in long-lasting Graves disease. Overall study results and limits: There was favoring of TRBV28, TRBJ1-2 and TRBJ2-5 in persistent disease.

Time point defined: persistent/refractory GD, antithyroid drugs over 5 years with positive TRAb. RNA isolated from PBMCs was used to make the TCR library. Peripheral blood, about 9 milliliters per patient, was collected in EDTA tubes. For TCR beta, libraries came from iRepertoire HTBI primers and Arm-PCR of CDR3 regions. Original processing notes: Samples revealed fewer than 65 TRBV and fewer than 15 TRBJ segments. TCRdb fed the multiplex PCR reads into MiXCR, producing one record per CDR3 protein. For this entry, the V and J calls and clone size follow TCRdb and not the study's own pipeline. The sample has 300,000 to 500,000 distinct CDR3 sequences; about a fifth are singletons. V lost 4 bases, J lost 2 bases, and 8 bases stayed unmatched. The CDR3 consists of 15 residues. CDR1 SGHRS and CDR2 YFSETQ come from the germline V gene. Comments on this clonotype: Its antigen is unidentified.

This rearrangement joins TRBV5-1 to TRBJ2-7; TRBD1 matches 8 bases. Sequences were derived from peripheral blood mononuclear cells (PBMCs), sampled when the disease was refractory, from a patient treated with antithyroid drugs. This TCR was recovered from a female donor with Graves disease. CDR3 sequence: CASSTGTGGTYEQYF. The CDR3, as DNA: TGCGCCAGCAGCACAGGGACAGGTGGAACCTACGAGCAGTACTTC.